Below are 13 T cell receptor beta chains sequenced from a single sample in a study of shared clonotypes between healthy human individuals. Sequencing used immunoSEQ multiplex PCR; TCRdb keeps in-frame clones, though not all of them. Of under 1,100,000 clones in the sample, approximately 80% were seen once. Sequencing input: memory CD4+ T cells from PBMCs. Subset here: CD45RA-negative fraction. All receptors come from a man aged 18 to 35 in good health. Some clones in this sample may be carry-over from other donors' samples.

This clone was recorded once. For the CDR3, the DNA is TGTGCCAGCAGCCCAACGCGGACAGGGTCTGAAGCTTTCTTT. Its protein product is CASSPTRTGSEAFF. V gene TRBV7-9 combines with J gene TRBJ1-1, with 8 nucleotides matching TRBD1. There are 14 residues in the CDR3. Germline-derived CDR1 and CDR2 are SEHNR and FQNEAQ (reference sequence). V gave up 5 bases and J gave up 6 bases; unmatched junction bases: 8.

J is TRBJ2-7 and V is TRBV28; 8 bases match TRBD2. The J segment lost 5 bases and the V segment lost 6 bases, leaving 18 bases of the junction unmatched. Germline CDR1 and CDR2: MDHEN and SYDVKM. This CDR3 has 17 amino acids. The CDR3 DNA is TGTGCCAGCAGCGGGGCAGGGGCCAGGAGCGGGAGTAACGAGCAGTACTTC. This codes for CASSGAGARSGSNEQYF.

The chain recombines TRBV18 with TRBJ2-6; 14 bases fit TRBD2. Per germline, CDR1 KGHSH and CDR2 LQKENI. CDR3 length equals 20 residues. V shed 4 bases and J 1 base; nucleotides not matched to a gene: 9. CDR3: CASSLVPGLAGVSGANVLTF. The CDR3 nucleotides are TGTGCCAGCTCACTAGTCCCGGGACTAGCGGGAGTGTCTGGGGCCAACGTCCTGACTTTC.

Remarks on this clone: This may be a read error: a much more frequent sequence differs by one nucleotide. Different DNA sequences within this sample yield the same CDR3. The gene calls are TRBV27 and TRBJ1-2; the D gene is possibly TRBD1 (5 bases). This CDR3 spans 13 amino acids. The ends were cut back, 2 bases at V and 4 bases at J, with 8 bases in the middle. Germline V gives CDR1 MNHEY, CDR2 SMNVEV (reference sequence). CDR3 DNA sequence: TGTGCCAGCAGTTTAAGGGGTGGCTATGGCTACACCTTC. It is translated as CASSLRGGYGYTF.

This clone turned up a few times. For the CDR3, the DNA is TGTGCCAGCAGTTTAAGGGCCGGGCAACCCCAGCATTTT. This sequence encodes CASSLRAGQPQHF. V usage is TRBV28 and J usage is TRBJ1-5; D remains unclear. Trimming stripped 2 bases from V and 10 bases from J, with 12 bases between. This CDR3 has 13 amino acids. Germline values: CDR1 MDHEN, CDR2 SYDVKM.

The CDR3 protein is CASSLDLAGGHEQFF. The CDR3 region has the DNA TGTGCCAGCAGCTTAGACCTAGCGGGAGGGCATGAGCAGTTCTTC. The gene calls are TRBV7-9 and TRBJ2-1, with TRBD2 matching 12 bases. CDR3 length: 15 amino acids. V gave up 1 base and J gave up 8 bases; unmatched junction bases: 3. The germline V gene encodes CDR1 SEHNR and CDR2 FQNEAQ (reference sequence).

This clone has just one count. The chain is built from TRBV4-3 and TRBJ2-7; D is possibly TRBD2 (5 bases). Germline CDR1 reads LGHNA; CDR2 reads YSLEER. CDR3 length: 14 residues. V was shortened by 4 bases and J by 3 bases, with 13 bases between the two germline ends. The chain's CDR3 is CASSLVTGDYEQYF. CDR3 DNA: TGCGCCAGCAGCCTCGTGACCGGGGACTACGAGCAGTACTTC.

V and J are TRBV18 and TRBJ2-7, with D possibly TRBD1 on 5 matching bases. In germline, CDR1 is KGHSH, CDR2 LQKENI. V shed 2 bases and J shed 6 bases, with 11 bases lying between them. The CDR3 sequence is 13 residues long. The DNA of the CDR3 is TGTGCCAGCTCACCATCGGCAGGGCGCGAGCAGTACTTC. It yields the protein CASSPSAGREQYF.

This chain links TRBV7-8 with TRBJ2-7; D ambiguous. V was pared by 4 bases and J by 4 bases, with 20 bases between. CDR1 is SGHVS, CDR2 FQNEAQ, per germline. CDR3 size: 16 residues. The CDR3 DNA reads as TGTGCCAGCAGCTCCTACCGGGTAGGATCGGCTTACGAGCAGTACTTC. Translating gives CASSSYRVGSAYEQYF.

DNA for the CDR3: TGTGCCAGCAGCCGATTATTCACAGGGGGTAGCGATGGCTACACCTTC. It yields the protein CASSRLFTGGSDGYTF. The chain has TRBV11-1 and TRBJ1-2; 8 bases align to TRBD1. In germline, CDR1 is SGHAT, CDR2 FQDESV (reference sequence). The CDR3 has 16 residues. V shed 5 bases and J 6 bases; nucleotides not matched to a gene: 14.

This sequence joins TRBV5-1 and TRBJ2-5; weak D call: TRBD2 (5 bases). Trimming shortened V by 4 bases and J by 3 bases, and 10 bases separated the two germline ends. Per germline, CDR1 SGHRS and CDR2 YFSETQ. This CDR3 comprises 13 residues. The CDR3 loop is CASSAAREETQYF. In nucleotides, the CDR3 is TGCGCCAGCAGCGCCGCGAGGGAAGAGACCCAGTACTTC.

The chain uses TRBV7-8 and TRBJ1-4, with D perhaps TRBD1 (6 bases). Trimming took 6 bases from V and 3 from J, leaving 14 bases between them. Germline-derived CDR1 and CDR2 are SGHVS and FQNEAQ. This CDR3 is built from 15 residues. The CDR3 DNA is TGTGCCAGCAGGCGTACGGGGGCCTCTAATGAAAAACTGTTTTTT. Protein product: CASRRTGASNEKLFF.

CDR3 residues: CASSVNPGGKDTQYF. The CDR3 nucleotides are TGTGCCAGCAGCGTTAACCCGGGGGGGAAAGATACGCAGTATTTT. The chain is built from TRBV9 and TRBJ2-3, with TRBD2 matching 8 bases. The CDR3 totals 15 residues. The V gene's germline CDR1 is SGDLS and CDR2 YYNGEE. Unmatched junction bases numbered 7, after V lost 2 bases and J lost 5 bases.